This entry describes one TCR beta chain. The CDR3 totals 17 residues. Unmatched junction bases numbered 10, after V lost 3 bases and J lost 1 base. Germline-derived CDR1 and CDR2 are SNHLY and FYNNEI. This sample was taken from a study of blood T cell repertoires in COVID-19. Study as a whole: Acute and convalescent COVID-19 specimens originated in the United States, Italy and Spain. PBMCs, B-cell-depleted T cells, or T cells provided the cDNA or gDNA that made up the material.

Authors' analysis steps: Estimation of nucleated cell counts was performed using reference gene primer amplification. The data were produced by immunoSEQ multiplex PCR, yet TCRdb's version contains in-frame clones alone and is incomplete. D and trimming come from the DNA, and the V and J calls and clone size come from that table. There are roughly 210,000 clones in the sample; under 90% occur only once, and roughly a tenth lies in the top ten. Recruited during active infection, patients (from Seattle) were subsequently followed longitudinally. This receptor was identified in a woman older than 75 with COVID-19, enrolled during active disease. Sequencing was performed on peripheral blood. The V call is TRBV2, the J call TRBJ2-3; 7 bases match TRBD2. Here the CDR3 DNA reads TGTGCCAGCAGTGATGTGACTAGCTCATGGGGCACAGATACGCAGTATTTT. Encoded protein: CASSDVTSSWGTDTQYF.